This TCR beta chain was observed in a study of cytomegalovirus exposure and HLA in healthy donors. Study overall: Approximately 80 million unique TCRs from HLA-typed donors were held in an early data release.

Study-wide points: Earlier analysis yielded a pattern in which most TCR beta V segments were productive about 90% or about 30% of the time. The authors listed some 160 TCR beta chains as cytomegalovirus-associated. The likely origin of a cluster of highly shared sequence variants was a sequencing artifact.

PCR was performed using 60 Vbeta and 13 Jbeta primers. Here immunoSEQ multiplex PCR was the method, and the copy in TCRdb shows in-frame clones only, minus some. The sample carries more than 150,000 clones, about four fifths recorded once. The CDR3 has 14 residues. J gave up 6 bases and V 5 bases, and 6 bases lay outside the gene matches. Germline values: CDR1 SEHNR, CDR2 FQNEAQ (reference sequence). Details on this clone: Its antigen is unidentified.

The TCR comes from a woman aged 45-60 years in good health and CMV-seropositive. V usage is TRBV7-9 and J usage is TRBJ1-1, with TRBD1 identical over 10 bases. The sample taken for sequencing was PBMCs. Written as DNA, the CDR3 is TGTGCCAGCAGCGGACAGGGGGAATTGGCTGAAGCTTTCTTT. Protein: CASSGQGELAEAFF.